The 6 T cell receptor beta chains given below trace back to one sample, sequenced in a study of control samples from healthy donors and cancer patients. The protocol was immunoSEQ multiplex PCR, while the TCRdb copy is restricted to in-frame clones and leaves out a portion. The sample consists of 170,000 or so clones, around 90% of them appearing once. The specimen sequenced was blood. These receptors all come from a man aged 30 to 45 in good health.

The gene calls are TRBV6-5 and TRBJ2-3; possible D gene TRBD2, 6 bases. The ends were cut back, 7 bases at V and 0 bases at J, with 11 bases in the middle. This CDR3 has 14 amino acids. Looked up from germline, CDR1 is MNHEY and CDR2 is SVGAGI. CDR3 residues: CASIRERSTDTQYF. The DNA for the CDR3 is TGTGCCAGCATTCGGGAGCGGAGCACAGATACGCAGTATTTT.

This chain connects TRBV24-1 to TRBJ1-5; 11 positions match TRBD1. V was clipped by 5 bases and J by 0 bases; unmatched bases: 8. This CDR3 contains 18 residues. Germline lookup yields CDR1 KGHDR and CDR2 SFDVKD. CDR3 in amino acids: CATSVVGQGAFSNQPQHF. As DNA, the CDR3 is TGTGCCACCAGTGTCGTAGGACAGGGGGCCTTTAGCAATCAGCCCCAGCATTTT.

The rearrangement uses TRBV2 and TRBJ1-4; D is perhaps TRBD1 (5 bases). This CDR3 is 15 amino acids long. Germline V CDR1 and CDR2: SNHLY, FYNNEI. Deletions cut 6 bases from V and 4 bases from J, with 15 bases between. CDR3 amino acids: CASSPGPFLNEKLFF. The CDR3 DNA is TGTGCCAGCAGCCCGGGACCGTTCCTTAATGAAAAACTGTTTTTT.

The chain recombines TRBV6-5 with TRBJ2-5, with 8 bases identical to TRBD1. From germline, CDR1 is MNHEY and CDR2 SVGAGI. J gave up 9 bases and V 9 bases, and 6 bases lay outside the gene matches. The CDR3 has 11 residues. The DNA for the CDR3 is TGTGCCAGTGGTACAGGGGGGTCCCAGTACTTC. Its protein product is CASGTGGSQYF.

The chain joins TRBV11-2 to TRBJ1-5; 7 nucleotides match TRBD1. V lost 1 base to trimming and J lost 0 bases; unmatched junction nucleotides: 0. Germline assignment: CDR1 SGHAT and CDR2 FQNNGV. This CDR3 contains 15 residues. The CDR3 DNA follows: TGTGCCAGCAGCTTAGGGGACAGTAGCAATCAGCCCCAGCATTTT. Its protein is CASSLGDSSNQPQHF.

The chain has TRBV7-6 and TRBJ1-5, with TRBD1 identical over 8 bases. V lost 5 bases to trimming and J lost 9 bases; unmatched junction nucleotides: 15. CDR3 size: 16 residues. Germline CDR1 and CDR2: SGHVS and FNYEAQ. The CDR3 DNA reads TGTGCCAGCAGCACCGGGACAGGCGGGCTATCAGGGCCCCAGCATTTT. It translates to CASSTGTGGLSGPQHF. Together with reference TRBV7-6 and TRBJ1-5, the CDR3 gives the full variable domain: GAGVSQSPRYKVTKRGQDVALRCDPISGHVSLYWYRQALGQGPEFLTYFNYEAQQDKSGLPNDRFSAERPEGSISTLTIQRTEQRDSAMYRCASSTGTGGLSGPQHFGDGTRLSIL.